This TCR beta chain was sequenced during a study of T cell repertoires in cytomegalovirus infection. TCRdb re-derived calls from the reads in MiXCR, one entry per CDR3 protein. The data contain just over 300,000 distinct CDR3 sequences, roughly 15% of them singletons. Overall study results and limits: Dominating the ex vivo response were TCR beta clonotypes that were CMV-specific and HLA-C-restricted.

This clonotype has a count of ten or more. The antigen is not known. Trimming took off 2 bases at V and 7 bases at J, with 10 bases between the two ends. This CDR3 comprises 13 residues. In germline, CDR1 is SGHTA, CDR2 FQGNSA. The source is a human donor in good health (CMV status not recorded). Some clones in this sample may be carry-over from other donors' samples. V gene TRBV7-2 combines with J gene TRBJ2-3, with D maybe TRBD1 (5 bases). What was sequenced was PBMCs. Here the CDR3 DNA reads TGTGCCAGCAGCTTAAACCAGGGTTATACGCAGTATTTT. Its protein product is CASSLNQGYTQYF.